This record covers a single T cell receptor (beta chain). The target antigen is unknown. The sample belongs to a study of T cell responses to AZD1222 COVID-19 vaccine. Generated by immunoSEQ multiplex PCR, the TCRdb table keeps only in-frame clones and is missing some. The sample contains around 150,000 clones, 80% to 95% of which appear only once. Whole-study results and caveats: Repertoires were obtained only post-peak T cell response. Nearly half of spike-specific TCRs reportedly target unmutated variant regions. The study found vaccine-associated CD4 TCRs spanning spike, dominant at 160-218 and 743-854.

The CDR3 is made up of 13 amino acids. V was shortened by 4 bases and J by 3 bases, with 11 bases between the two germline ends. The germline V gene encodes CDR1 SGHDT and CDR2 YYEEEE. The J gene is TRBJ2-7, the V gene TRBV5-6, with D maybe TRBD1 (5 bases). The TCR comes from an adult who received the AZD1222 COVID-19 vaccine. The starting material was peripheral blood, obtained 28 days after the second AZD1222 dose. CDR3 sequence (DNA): TGTGCCAGCAGCGAAATCAGGGACTACGAGCAGTACTTC. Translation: CASSEIRDYEQYF.